The rows below give T cell receptor beta chains drawn from one sample of a study of control samples from healthy donors and cancer patients. Method: immunoSEQ multiplex PCR; TCRdb's copy keeps in-frame clones and lacks some. The sample carries about 160,000 clones, over 85% recorded once. The sequenced sample was blood. All receptors derive from a middle-aged woman in good health. Both conserved end residues are part of each CDR3. A D gene is named only where the DNA matches it firmly. Clone size is stated in some rows and not others, as once, few, many or a class when expanded.

J,D,size,V,DNA,CDR3
TRBJ1-5,TRBD1,.,TRBV6-2/TRBV6-3,TGTGCCAGCAGTGACTCCCGACAGGGCCGGGGAAATCAGCCCCAGCATTTT,CASSDSRQGRGNQPQHF
TRBJ1-2,.,.,TRBV7-2,TGTGCCAGCAGCCCGATTGGACAGCAACGGGGCTACACCTTC,CASSPIGQQRGYTF
TRBJ2-2,.,once,TRBV10-3,TGTGCCATCAGTGAGTTCAAGGGGAACACCGGGGAGCTGTTTTTT,CAISEFKGNTGELFF
TRBJ2-1,TRBD1,.,TRBV7-2,TGTGCCAGCAGCTTAGCAGGGACAGGGGTCTACAATGAGCAGTTCTTC,CASSLAGTGVYNEQFF
TRBJ2-2,TRBD2,.,TRBV29-1,TGCAGCGGGGGGACTAGCCAGACCGGGGAGCTGTTTTTT,CSGGTSQTGELFF
TRBJ1-1,.,.,TRBV6-6,TGTGCCAGCAGTTACTCGAAAGCCCTGAACACTGAAGCTTTCTTT,CASSYSKALNTEAFF
TRBJ2-7,TRBD2,.,TRBV4-3,TGCGCCAGCAGCAAGGGACTAGCGGGAGCCGGGGACTCCTACGAGCAGTACTTC,CASSKGLAGAGDSYEQYF
TRBJ1-6,.,.,TRBV7-9,TGTGCCAGCAGCTTTACAGGGCGAGTTGGTAATTCACCCCTCCACTTT,CASSFTGRVGNSPLHF
TRBJ1-6,.,.,TRBV10-3,TGTGCCATCAGTACGGACATTGGGGTTGGCTCACCCCTCCACTTT,CAISTDIGVGSPLHF
TRBJ1-2,TRBD1,.,TRBV30,TGTGCCTGGGGGACAGGCGACTATGGCTACACCTTC,CAWGTGDYGYTF
TRBJ2-7,.,.,TRBV19,TGTGCCAGTAGTATGGGAGGGGGGGACTCCTACGAGCAGTACTTC,CASSMGGGDSYEQYF
TRBJ1-4,.,.,TRBV30,TGTGCCTGGAGTGCGTCGGACAGCGTAGGGAAACTGTTTTTT,CAWSASDSVGKLFF
TRBJ1-2,.,.,TRBV12-3/TRBV12-4,TGTGCCAGCAGTTTAGGAGGGGGCTACACCTTC,CASSLGGGYTF
TRBJ2-1,TRBD2,.,TRBV6-6,TGTGCCAGCAGTTACTCGGCCGGGAGGGTGAACAATGAGCAGTTCTTC,CASSYSAGRVNNEQFF
TRBJ2-6,.,.,TRBV4-3,TGCGCCAGCAGCCAAGAGCCCTTCCTAACCCGCTCTGGGGCCAACGTCCTGACTTTC,CASSQEPFLTRSGANVLTF
TRBJ1-1,.,.,TRBV27,TGTGCCAGCAGTTCGGTCATGAACACTGAAGCTTTCTTT,CASSSVMNTEAFF
TRBJ1-3,.,.,TRBV11-2,TGTGCCAGCAGCCCGGTCCGCTCTGGAAACACCATATATTTT,CASSPVRSGNTIYF
TRBJ1-1,.,.,TRBV6-2/TRBV6-3,TGTGCCAGCAGTTCCCCGGACAGTATGAACACTGAAGCTTTCTTT,CASSSPDSMNTEAFF
TRBJ1-6,.,.,TRBV30,TGTGCCTGGAGTAAGGGAGGTTATAATTCACCCCTCCACTTT,CAWSKGGYNSPLHF
TRBJ1-4,.,once,TRBV10-3,TGTGCCATCAGTGAGGACTTAGGGTCGGGGGAAAAACTGTTTTTT,CAISEDLGSGEKLFF
TRBJ2-7,TRBD2,.,TRBV3-1/TRBV3-2,TGTGCCAGCAGCCCACCCGGGACTAGCGAAAAGCAGTACTTC,CASSPPGTSEKQYF
TRBJ1-1,TRBD1,.,TRBV30,TGTGCCTGGAGCGCCAGGGGGCTCACTGAAGCTTTCTTT,CAWSARGLTEAFF
TRBJ1-2,.,.,TRBV25-1,TGTGCCAGCAGTGAATGGACATGGGATGGCTACACCTTC,CASSEWTWDGYTF
TRBJ2-7,.,.,TRBV6-2/TRBV6-3,TGTGCCAGCAGTTACTCATACGGGGTCGGGAACGAGCAGTACTTC,CASSYSYGVGNEQYF
TRBJ1-5,TRBD1,.,TRBV7-8,TGTGCCAGCAGCTTGGGGACAGGACAGCCCCAGCATTTT,CASSLGTGQPQHF
TRBJ1-5,.,.,TRBV19,TGTGCCAGTAGAAAAAGACGGGTCAGGGAGCCCCAGCATTTT,CASRKRRVREPQHF
TRBJ2-7,TRBD1,.,TRBV9,TGTGCCAGCAGCAAAGGGACAGGGGCGCAAATCTCCTACGAGCAGTACTTC,CASSKGTGAQISYEQYF
TRBJ2-3,.,.,TRBV11-3,TGTGCCAGCAGCCGACGGGGCCGGACAGATACGCAGTATTTT,CASSRRGRTDTQYF
TRBJ2-7,TRBD2,.,TRBV18,TGTGCCAGCTCACTTACGTTAGCGGGAGAGAGCTCCTACGAGCAGTACTTC,CASSLTLAGESSYEQYF
TRBJ1-3,.,.,TRBV19,TGTGCCAGTTGTAGCTGGGCCCCGTCTGGAAACACCATATATTTT,CASCSWAPSGNTIYF
TRBJ1-4,.,.,TRBV5-5,TGTGCCAGCAGCTTGGAGAGGGGGTTCGGTGAAAAACTGTTTTTT,CASSLERGFGEKLFF
TRBJ1-5,.,.,TRBV2,TGTGCCAGCAGTGGGAACAATCGGCAGGGAATTGACAATCAGCCCCAGCATTTT,CASSGNNRQGIDNQPQHF
TRBJ2-2,TRBD2,.,TRBV5-1,TGCGCCAGCAGCGTAACTAGCGGGCCGAACACCGGGGAGCTGTTTTTT,CASSVTSGPNTGELFF
TRBJ2-5,TRBD2,.,TRBV5-4,TGTGCCAGCAGCTTGGGCCCTCGGACTAGCGGGGAGACCCAGTACTTC,CASSLGPRTSGETQYF
TRBJ1-2,.,.,TRBV6-1,TGTGCCAGCAGTGATTTTTCCGGGAGTGGCTACACCTTC,CASSDFSGSGYTF
TRBJ1-2,.,.,TRBV28,TGTGCCAGCAGCCTGGCATTAGGCTACACCTTC,CASSLALGYTF
TRBJ2-7,.,once,TRBV28,TGTGCCAGCACCGCCCCGAGTTCCGTCGCCCACGAGCAGTACTTC,CASTAPSSVAHEQYF